This T cell receptor (beta chain) was recovered during a study of T cell responses to AZD1222 COVID-19 vaccine. Study-level points and caveats: At study baseline, merely a handful of AZD1222 recipients were seropositive. The donor cohort was predominantly white British with a female majority, and clonal diversity may have been underestimated. Spike-specific TCR depth and breadth grew after two AZD1222 doses. Epitopes outside B.1.351 and B.1.1.7 mutated regions reportedly drew nearly half of spike TCRs.

CDR1 is MNHEY, CDR2 SMNVEV, per germline (reference sequence). The CDR3 totals 13 residues. V was trimmed by 6 bases and J by 6 bases, leaving 15 bases between them. Sequencing was performed with immunoSEQ multiplex PCR; in TCRdb, only in-frame clones are kept and a portion is missing. The profile shows roughly 70,000 clones, under 95% of them singletons. Of note for this clone: Its antigen is unidentified.

The V call is TRBV27, the J call TRBJ2-7, with D possibly being TRBD1 or TRBD2 (5 bases each). Sequenced material: peripheral blood, taken 28 days after the second dose of the MenACWY control vaccine. This clonotype originated in an adult who received the MenACWY meningococcal vaccine as a control. Here the CDR3 reads CASSAQGGSEQYF. The CDR3 DNA is TGTGCCAGCAGCGCCCAGGGCGGGTCCGAGCAGTACTTC.